This is a list of T cell receptor beta chains from one sample in a study of regulatory and conventional T cells in RAG deficiency. Profiled with immunoSEQ multiplex PCR; TCRdb holds only in-frame clones, not every one. The data hold some 22,000 clones, with about 92% observed a single time. A further study also used this sample, focusing on regulatory T cells.

The sample was CD4+ T cells sorted from blood. These TCRs come from a human donor in good health. CDR3s include the opening cysteine and the closing phenylalanine or tryptophan. The D gene is left open where the match is weak. Some rows mark clone size as missing; the rest say once, few, many or name a class of expanded clone.

NA,TRBJ1-3,15,TRBV30,NA,TGTGCCTGGAGTGTAAGGGGGGCGGCTGGAAACACCATATATTTT,CAWSVRGAAGNTIYF
NA,TRBJ1-2,14,TRBV5-1,TRBD1,TGCGCCAGCAGCGGGGGACAGGGATATGGTGGCTACACCTTC,CASSGGQGYGGYTF
NA,TRBJ2-1,15,TRBV5-1,TRBD1,TGCGCCAGCAGCTTCCGGGACAGGGATAACAATGAGCAGTTCTTC,CASSFRDRDNNEQFF
NA,TRBJ1-1,15,TRBV18,NA,TGTGCCAGCTCACCACAAGACGAGGGGAACACTGAAGCTTTCTTT,CASSPQDEGNTEAFF
NA,TRBJ2-5,15,TRBV10-1,TRBD1,TGCGCCAGCAGTGAACGCAGGGGGAACCAAGAGACCCAGTACTTC,CASSERRGNQETQYF
NA,TRBJ2-6,14,TRBV10-3,NA,TGTGCCATCAGTGACATATCTGGGGCCAACGTCCTGACTTTC,CAISDISGANVLTF
NA,TRBJ1-5,14,TRBV6-1,NA,TGTGCCAGCAGTGAGGCGGGGGGCAATCAGCCCCAGCATTTT,CASSEAGGNQPQHF
NA,TRBJ1-2,13,TRBV5-4,NA,TGTGCCAGCAGCTTATCGGGAACCTATGGCTACACCTTC,CASSLSGTYGYTF
NA,TRBJ2-7,16,TRBV11-3,NA,TGTGCCAGCAGCTTAGGAGGTGAGGCCGGAGCCCACGAGCAGTACTTC,CASSLGGEAGAHEQYF
NA,TRBJ1-6,19,TRBV4-1,TRBD1,TGCGCCAGCAGCCAAGGACCCCTAACAGGGGGCTTTACTAATTCACCCCTCCACTTT,CASSQGPLTGGFTNSPLHF
NA,TRBJ2-1,15,TRBV6-4,NA,TGTGCCAGCAGTGAAAGAGCGGGTCTCTACAATGAGCAGTTCTTC,CASSERAGLYNEQFF
NA,TRBJ2-7,10,TRBV2,NA,TGTGCCAGCAGGTCCCAGGAGCAGTACTTC,CASRSQEQYF
NA,TRBJ2-6,16,TRBV7-9,NA,TGTGCCAGCAGCTCAACCCCGGGGTCTGGGGCCAACGTCCTGACTTTC,CASSSTPGSGANVLTF
NA,TRBJ1-1,13,TRBV19,NA,TGTGCCAGTAAAAGCGAAGTGCTATCGGAAGCTTTCTTT,CASKSEVLSEAFF
NA,TRBJ2-3,16,TRBV5-1,NA,TGCGCCAGCAGCTCCACCAGGGGGAGGGCCACAGATACGCAGTATTTT,CASSSTRGRATDTQYF
NA,TRBJ1-4,14,TRBV7-9,TRBD1,TGTGCCAGCACGGGGGACAGCCTTAATGAAAAACTGTTTTTT,CASTGDSLNEKLFF
once,TRBJ1-6,15,TRBV7-6,NA,TGTGCCAGCAGCTTAGCTAGCTTTGGTGATTCACCCCTCCACTTT,CASSLASFGDSPLHF
NA,TRBJ2-7,14,TRBV5-4,NA,TGTGCCAGCAGCCAAGATTTTTCCGGGGGCGGGCAGTACTTC,CASSQDFSGGGQYF
NA,TRBJ2-7,16,TRBV5-1,TRBD1,TGCGCCAGCAGCTCCGGGACAGGGGCCCTCTTCTACGAGCAGTACTTC,CASSSGTGALFYEQYF
NA,TRBJ2-1,15,TRBV7-9,TRBD1,TGTGCCAGCAGCTTAGCAGGGGGCGGCAGAGGTGAGCAGTTCTTC,CASSLAGGGRGEQFF
NA,TRBJ2-5,14,TRBV7-8,NA,TGTGCCAGCAGCTTAGACTGGACAGAAGAGACCCAGTACTTC,CASSLDWTEETQYF
few,TRBJ1-4,12,TRBV2,NA,TGTGCCAGCGCCAGGGAAGACGAAAAACTGTTTTTT,CASAREDEKLFF
NA,TRBJ2-7,13,TRBV18,NA,TGTGCCAGCTCACCGGGCGACAGCTACGAGCAGTACTTC,CASSPGDSYEQYF
NA,TRBJ2-7,13,TRBV6-1,TRBD1,TGTGCCAGCAGTGGGACAGGGGGCAGCGGGCAGTACTTC,CASSGTGGSGQYF
NA,TRBJ1-2,11,TRBV7-8,NA,TGTGCCAGCAGCTTAGACTCTGGCTACACCTTC,CASSLDSGYTF
NA,TRBJ2-3,15,TRBV18,NA,TGTGCCAGCTCTAAGGACGGCCCGGGGGTCGGTACGCAGTATTTT,CASSKDGPGVGTQYF
NA,TRBJ1-6,15,TRBV2,TRBD1,TGTGCCAGCAGCACACAGGGGGCAGGGAATTCACCCCTCCACTTT,CASSTQGAGNSPLHF
NA,TRBJ1-3,13,TRBV6-1,NA,TGTGCCAGCAGGCCGAGTTCTGGAAACACCATATATTTT,CASRPSSGNTIYF